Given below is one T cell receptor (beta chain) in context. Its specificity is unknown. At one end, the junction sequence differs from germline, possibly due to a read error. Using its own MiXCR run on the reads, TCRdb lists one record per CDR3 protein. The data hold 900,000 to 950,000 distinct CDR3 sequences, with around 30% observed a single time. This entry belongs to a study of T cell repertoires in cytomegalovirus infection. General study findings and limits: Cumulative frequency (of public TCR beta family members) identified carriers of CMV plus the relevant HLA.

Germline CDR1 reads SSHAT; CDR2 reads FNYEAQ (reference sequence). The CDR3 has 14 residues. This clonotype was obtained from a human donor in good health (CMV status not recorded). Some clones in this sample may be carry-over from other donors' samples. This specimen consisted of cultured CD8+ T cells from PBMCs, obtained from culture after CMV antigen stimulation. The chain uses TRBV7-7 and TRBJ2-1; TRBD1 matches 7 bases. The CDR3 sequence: CASSRQGAYNEQFF. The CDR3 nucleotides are TGTGCTAGCAGCAGACAGGGAGCCTACAATGAGCAGTTCTTC.